This T cell receptor (beta chain) was profiled in a study of T cells in Graves' hyperthyroidism and ophthalmopathy. Study-wide points: By a 13 V-J model, ophthalmopathy was set apart from stable hyperthyroidism. Most clonotypes expanded in thyroid above 0.001 were likewise present in blood.

The V gene's germline CDR1 is SGHVS and CDR2 FNYEAQ. J lost 0 bases, V lost 4 bases, and 9 bases had no gene match. The CDR3 is 17 amino acids. The table lists this clonotype with many counts. No antigen is known for it. TCR beta CDR3 region amplification was performed from RNA transcripts. A first-round RT-PCR of the TCR CDR3 used the HTBI primer set. TCRdb reanalysed the multiplex PCR reads using MiXCR and keeps one entry per CDR3 protein. In the table there are about 510,000 distinct CDR3 sequences, roughly 15% of which are singletons. Uncontrolled infection, other autoimmune disease, pregnancy or lactation led to exclusion.

The chain carries TRBV7-6 and TRBJ2-1; 7 nucleotides line up with TRBD2. Sequencing input: blood. The source is a woman aged 40 to 50 with Graves' hyperthyroidism. Written as DNA, the CDR3 is TGTGCCAGCAGCTCCGCTGGGACTACCAGCTCCTACAATGAGCAGTTCTTC. It encodes CASSSAGTTSSYNEQFF.